This TCR beta chain stems from a study of blood T cell repertoires in COVID-19. The authors' processing: The assay estimated nucleated cells by amplifying reference gene primers. The method was immunoSEQ multiplex PCR; TCRdb's version includes in-frame clones alone and lacks a portion of them. V and J calls and clone size are given by that table; D and trimming were obtained from the DNA. Here the sample spans around 62,000 clones, roughly 90% being singletons. In germline, CDR1 is SGHVS, CDR2 FNYEAQ. V was pared by 1 base and J by 3 bases, with 4 bases of the junction left unmatched. The CDR3 consists of 15 residues.

This clonotype was sampled from a human donor in a cohort sampled during active COVID-19. This rearrangement joins TRBV7-6 to TRBJ2-7; 9 bases line up with TRBD1. Input material: peripheral blood. CDR3 residues: CASSLEGTGNYEQYF. As DNA, the CDR3 is TGTGCCAGCAGCTTAGAAGGGACAGGGAACTACGAGCAGTACTTC.